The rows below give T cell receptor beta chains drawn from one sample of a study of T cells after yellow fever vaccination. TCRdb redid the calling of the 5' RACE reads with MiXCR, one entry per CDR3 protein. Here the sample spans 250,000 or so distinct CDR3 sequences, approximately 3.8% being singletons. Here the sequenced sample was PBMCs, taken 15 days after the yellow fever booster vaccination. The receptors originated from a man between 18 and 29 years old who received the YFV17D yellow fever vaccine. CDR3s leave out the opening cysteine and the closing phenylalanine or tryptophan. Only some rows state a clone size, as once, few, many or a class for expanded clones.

CDR3 protein: SVSQGDVDQPQH
clone size: many
CDR3 length: 12
V gene: TRBV29-1

CDR3 protein: SATQTGRETQY
clone size: many
CDR3 length: 11
V gene: TRBV20-1

CDR3 protein: ASGGQGYTGELF
clone size: many
CDR3 length: 12
V gene: TRBV6-1

CDR3 protein: AWSPEAF
clone size: many
CDR3 length: 7
V gene: TRBV30

CDR3 protein: ASSSGTPANTQY
clone size: many
CDR3 length: 12
V gene: TRBV9

CDR3 protein: ATSDTTGNGYT
clone size: .
CDR3 length: 11
V gene: TRBV24-1

CDR3 protein: AYDDNSYEQY
clone size: many
CDR3 length: 10
V gene: TRBV7-9

CDR3 protein: ASSLSSGGALFQF
clone size: many
CDR3 length: 13
V gene: TRBV7-9

CDR3 protein: ASSTSTSGELF
clone size: .
CDR3 length: 11
V gene: TRBV27

CDR3 protein: ASSQVGWESGYT
clone size: many
CDR3 length: 12
V gene: TRBV14

CDR3 protein: ASSPAAGSREKLF
clone size: many
CDR3 length: 13
V gene: TRBV12-3/TRBV12-4

CDR3 protein: AWRGSGNTIY
clone size: .
CDR3 length: 10
V gene: TRBV30

CDR3 protein: ASNQQETQY
clone size: many
CDR3 length: 9
V gene: TRBV6-6

CDR3 protein: ASSTDRAGTEAF
clone size: many
CDR3 length: 12
V gene: TRBV6-5

CDR3 protein: ASRPYRDGANYGYT
clone size: many
CDR3 length: 14
V gene: TRBV5-1

CDR3 protein: ASSLLPADSRTDTQY
clone size: many
CDR3 length: 15
V gene: TRBV5-1

CDR3 protein: ASGSGYGYT
clone size: few
CDR3 length: 9
V gene: TRBV12-3/TRBV12-4

CDR3 protein: ASSIRDANTGELF
clone size: many
CDR3 length: 13
V gene: TRBV19

CDR3 protein: ASSFGISGGSDTQY
clone size: many
CDR3 length: 14
V gene: TRBV7-2

CDR3 protein: ASSSQAGTTLGTQY
clone size: .
CDR3 length: 14
V gene: TRBV7-2

CDR3 protein: ASSVGIGTGDYGYT
clone size: many
CDR3 length: 14
V gene: TRBV9

CDR3 protein: SAHLVDRGKEEAF
clone size: many
CDR3 length: 13
V gene: TRBV20-1

CDR3 protein: SASTGSVIQY
clone size: many
CDR3 length: 10
V gene: TRBV20-1

CDR3 protein: ASSLARTPKRNEQF
clone size: many
CDR3 length: 14
V gene: TRBV5-1

CDR3 protein: AISRIAGGLQETQY
clone size: .
CDR3 length: 14
V gene: TRBV10-3

CDR3 protein: ASSLVGSGANVLT
clone size: .
CDR3 length: 13
V gene: TRBV5-4

CDR3 protein: SARTGGGAGEKLF
clone size: many
CDR3 length: 13
V gene: TRBV20-1

CDR3 protein: ASSSSPQSSGANVLT
clone size: many
CDR3 length: 15
V gene: TRBV5-1

CDR3 protein: ATSDSGAGANVLT
clone size: many
CDR3 length: 13
V gene: TRBV24-1

CDR3 protein: ASSDPGHTYNEQF
clone size: .
CDR3 length: 13
V gene: TRBV5-6

CDR3 protein: ASRKTSALSNEQF
clone size: many
CDR3 length: 13
V gene: TRBV12-3/TRBV12-4

CDR3 protein: ASSMTGGDPRELF
clone size: few
CDR3 length: 13
V gene: TRBV7-3

CDR3 protein: ASSLFAGGEYIHEQY
clone size: .
CDR3 length: 15
V gene: TRBV13

CDR3 protein: ASSNGQRNTEAF
clone size: many
CDR3 length: 12
V gene: TRBV6-5

CDR3 protein: ASKPDFERNEQF
clone size: .
CDR3 length: 12
V gene: TRBV12-3/TRBV12-4

CDR3 protein: ASSEGLAGGRFTDTQY
clone size: many
CDR3 length: 16
V gene: TRBV7-8

CDR3 protein: ASSLSRPGSNQPQH
clone size: many
CDR3 length: 14
V gene: TRBV12-3/TRBV12-4

CDR3 protein: ASSEGQSNKPQH
clone size: .
CDR3 length: 12
V gene: TRBV2

CDR3 protein: ASSLAPAGFGDSPLH
clone size: many
CDR3 length: 15
V gene: TRBV7-2

CDR3 protein: ASSRGRGTDQPQH
clone size: many
CDR3 length: 13
V gene: TRBV7-8

CDR3 protein: ASRSDGTGELF
clone size: many
CDR3 length: 11
V gene: TRBV12-3/TRBV12-4

CDR3 protein: ASSMQGNQPQH
clone size: many
CDR3 length: 11
V gene: TRBV19

CDR3 protein: ASALGGGFKNEQF
clone size: many
CDR3 length: 13
V gene: TRBV7-9

CDR3 protein: ASIHREVEDTQY
clone size: many
CDR3 length: 12
V gene: TRBV7-9

CDR3 protein: ASSVAAGGLETQY
clone size: many
CDR3 length: 13
V gene: TRBV9

CDR3 protein: ASSLGPGREAEAF
clone size: many
CDR3 length: 13
V gene: TRBV5-1

CDR3 protein: ASRRLAENTGELF
clone size: few
CDR3 length: 13
V gene: TRBV5-6

CDR3 protein: SVDPGPGANVLT
clone size: few
CDR3 length: 12
V gene: TRBV29-1